This entry features one T cell receptor beta chain sequence. The antigen remains undetermined. The table came from immunoSEQ multiplex PCR; TCRdb's copy has only in-frame clones and leaves some out. The sample contains 150,000 to 160,000 clones, about nine tenths of which appear only once. There are 16 residues in the CDR3. Trimming pared 6 bases from V and 5 bases from J, leaving 22 bases between. Germline V gene sequence: CDR1 SGHVS, CDR2 FQNEAQ. This specimen belongs to a study of T cell responses to AZD1222 COVID-19 vaccine. Study overall: Some second doses came at about 4 weeks and others at about 12 weeks; these were pooled. Study-level findings and limits: The number of AZD1222 recipients seropositive at baseline was only 5 to 7. CD4 TCRs associated with vaccination spanned spike, dominating at 160-218 and 743-854. Per reports, nearly half of all spike-specific TCRs target regions that are unmutated in variants.

The material was peripheral blood, obtained on day 0 of AZD1222 vaccination. V is TRBV7-8 and J is TRBJ2-5; D possibly corresponds to TRBD1 (5 bases). The source is an adult in good health. The CDR3 coding sequence is TGTGCCAGCAGGTTTCCTGTTATAGGGGCTTGGGAGACCCAGTACTTC. It codes for CASRFPVIGAWETQYF.